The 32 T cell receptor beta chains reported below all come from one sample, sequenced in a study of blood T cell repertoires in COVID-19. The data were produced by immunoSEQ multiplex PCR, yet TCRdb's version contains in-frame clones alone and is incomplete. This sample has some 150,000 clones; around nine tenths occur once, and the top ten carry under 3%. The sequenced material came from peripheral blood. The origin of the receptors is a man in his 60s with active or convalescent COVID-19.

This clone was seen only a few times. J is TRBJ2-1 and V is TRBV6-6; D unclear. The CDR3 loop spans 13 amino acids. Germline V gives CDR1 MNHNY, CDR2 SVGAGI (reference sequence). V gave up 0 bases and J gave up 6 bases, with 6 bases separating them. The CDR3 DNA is TGTGCCAGCAGTTACTCGACAACCAATGAGCAGTTCTTC. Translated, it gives CASSYSTTNEQFF.

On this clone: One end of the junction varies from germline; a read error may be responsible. The DNA of the CDR3 is TGTGCTAGCAGCGAGGGACTAGCGGGGGGACGAGAGACCCAGTACTTC. Translating it yields CASSEGLAGGRETQYF. V and J are TRBV7-7 and TRBJ2-5, with 15 positions matching TRBD2. The CDR3 runs 16 residues. Germline CDR1 reads SSHAT; CDR2 reads FNYEAQ (reference sequence).

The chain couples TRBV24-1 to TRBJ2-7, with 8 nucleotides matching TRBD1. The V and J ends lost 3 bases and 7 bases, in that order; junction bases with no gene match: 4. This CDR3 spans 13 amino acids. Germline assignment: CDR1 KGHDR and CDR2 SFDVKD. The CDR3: CATSDGGQAEQYF. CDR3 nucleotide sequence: TGTGCCACCAGTGATGGGGGACAGGCAGAGCAGTACTTC.

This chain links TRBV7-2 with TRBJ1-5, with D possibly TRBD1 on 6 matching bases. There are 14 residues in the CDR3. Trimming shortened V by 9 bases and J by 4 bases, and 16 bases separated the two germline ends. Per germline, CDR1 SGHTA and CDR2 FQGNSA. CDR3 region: CASRGFSRNQPQHF. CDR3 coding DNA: TGTGCCAGTAGGGGGTTTTCCCGTAATCAGCCCCAGCATTTT.

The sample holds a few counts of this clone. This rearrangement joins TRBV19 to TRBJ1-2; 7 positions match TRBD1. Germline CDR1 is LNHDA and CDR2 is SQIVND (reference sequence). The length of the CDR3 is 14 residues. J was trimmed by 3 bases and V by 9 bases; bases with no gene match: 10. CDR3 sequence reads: CASLAYRGDYGYTF. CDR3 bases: TGTGCCAGCTTAGCTTACAGGGGAGACTATGGCTACACCTTC. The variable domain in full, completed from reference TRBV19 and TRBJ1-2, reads DGGITQSPKYLFRKEGQNVTLSCEQNLNHDAMYWYRQDPGQGLRLIYYSQIVNDFQKGDIAEGYSVSREKKESFPLTVTSAQKNPTAFYLCASLAYRGDYGYTFGSGTRLTVV.

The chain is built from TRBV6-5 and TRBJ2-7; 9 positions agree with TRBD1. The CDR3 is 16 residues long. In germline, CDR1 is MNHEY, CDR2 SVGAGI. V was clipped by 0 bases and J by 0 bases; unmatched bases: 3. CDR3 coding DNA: TGTGCCAGCAGTTACTCAGGGGGACAGGGCTCCTACGAGCAGTACTTC. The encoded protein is CASSYSGGQGSYEQYF.

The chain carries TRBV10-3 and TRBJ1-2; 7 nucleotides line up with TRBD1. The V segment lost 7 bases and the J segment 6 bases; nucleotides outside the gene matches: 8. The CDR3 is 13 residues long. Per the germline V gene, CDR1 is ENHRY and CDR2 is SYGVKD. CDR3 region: CAITPDRNDGYTF. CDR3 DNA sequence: TGTGCCATCACCCCGGACAGGAATGATGGCTACACCTTC.

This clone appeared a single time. The CDR3: CASSILREREGRGEQFF. DNA for the CDR3: TGTGCCAGTAGTATACTAAGGGAGCGGGAGGGCCGTGGGGAGCAGTTCTTC. This chain connects TRBV19 to TRBJ2-1, with TRBD2 matching over 10 bases. Unmatched junction bases numbered 14, after V lost 2 bases and J lost 10 bases. This CDR3 has 17 amino acids. Per the germline V gene, CDR1 is LNHDA and CDR2 is SQIVND (reference sequence).

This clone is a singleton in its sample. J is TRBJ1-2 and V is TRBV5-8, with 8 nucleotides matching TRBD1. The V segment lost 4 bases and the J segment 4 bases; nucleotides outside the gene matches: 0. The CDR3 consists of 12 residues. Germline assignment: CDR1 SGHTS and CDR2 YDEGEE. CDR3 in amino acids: CASSGQGYGYTF. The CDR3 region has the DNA TGTGCCAGCAGCGGACAGGGCTATGGCTACACCTTC.

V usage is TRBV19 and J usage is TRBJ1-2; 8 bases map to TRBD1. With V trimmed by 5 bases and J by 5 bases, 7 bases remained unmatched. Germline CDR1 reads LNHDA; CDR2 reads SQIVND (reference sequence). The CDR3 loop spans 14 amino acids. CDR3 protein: CASSFNQGAYGYTF. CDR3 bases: TGTGCCAGTAGTTTTAATCAGGGGGCTTATGGCTACACCTTC.

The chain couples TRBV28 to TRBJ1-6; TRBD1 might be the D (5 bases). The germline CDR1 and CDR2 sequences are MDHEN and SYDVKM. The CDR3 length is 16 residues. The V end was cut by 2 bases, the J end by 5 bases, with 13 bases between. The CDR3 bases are TGTGCCAGCAGTTTAGGTCACAGGTTGGATAATTCACCCCTCCACTTT. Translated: CASSLGHRLDNSPLHF.

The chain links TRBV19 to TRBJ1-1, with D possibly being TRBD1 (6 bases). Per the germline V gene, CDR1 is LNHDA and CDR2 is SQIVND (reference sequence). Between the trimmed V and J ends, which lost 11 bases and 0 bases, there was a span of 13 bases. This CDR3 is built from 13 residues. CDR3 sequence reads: CASQGHLNTEAFF. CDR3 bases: TGTGCCTCCCAGGGACACCTGAACACTGAAGCTTTCTTT.

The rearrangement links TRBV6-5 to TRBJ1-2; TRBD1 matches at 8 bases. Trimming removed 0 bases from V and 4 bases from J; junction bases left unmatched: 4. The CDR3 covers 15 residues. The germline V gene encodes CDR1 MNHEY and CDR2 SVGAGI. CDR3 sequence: CASSYSGQGSYGYTF. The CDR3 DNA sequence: TGTGCCAGCAGTTACTCAGGACAGGGTTCCTATGGCTACACCTTC.

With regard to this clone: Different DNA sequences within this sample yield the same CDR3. The CDR3 nucleotides read TGTGCCACCAGTGATTTAAAAGGGGAAGGCTACACCTTC. Translated, it gives CATSDLKGEGYTF. The chain joins TRBV24-1 to TRBJ1-2; TRBD1 is a possible D gene (5 bases). V lost 1 base and J lost 8, with 10 bases in between. Germline loops: CDR1 KGHDR, CDR2 SFDVKD. CDR3 length: 13 amino acids.

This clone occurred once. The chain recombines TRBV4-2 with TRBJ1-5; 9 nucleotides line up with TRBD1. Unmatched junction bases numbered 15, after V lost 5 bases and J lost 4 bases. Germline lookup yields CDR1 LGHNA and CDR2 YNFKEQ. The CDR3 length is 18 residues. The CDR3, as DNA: TGTGCCAGCAGCACCCGCCTTCCGGGACAGGGAATGAATCAGCCCCAGCATTTT. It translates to CASSTRLPGQGMNQPQHF.

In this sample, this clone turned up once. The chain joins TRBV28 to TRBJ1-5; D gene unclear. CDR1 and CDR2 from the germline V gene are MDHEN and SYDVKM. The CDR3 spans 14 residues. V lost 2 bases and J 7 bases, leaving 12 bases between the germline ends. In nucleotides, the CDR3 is TGTGCCAGCAGTTTAGTTGCGGGGAGGCAGCCCCAGCATTTT. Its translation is CASSLVAGRQPQHF.

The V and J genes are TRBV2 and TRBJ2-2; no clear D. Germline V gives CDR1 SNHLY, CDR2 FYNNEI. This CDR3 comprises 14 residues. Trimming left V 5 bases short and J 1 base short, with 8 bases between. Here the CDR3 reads CASSFDKNTGELFF. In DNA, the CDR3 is TGTGCCAGCAGTTTTGACAAGAACACCGGGGAGCTGTTTTTT.

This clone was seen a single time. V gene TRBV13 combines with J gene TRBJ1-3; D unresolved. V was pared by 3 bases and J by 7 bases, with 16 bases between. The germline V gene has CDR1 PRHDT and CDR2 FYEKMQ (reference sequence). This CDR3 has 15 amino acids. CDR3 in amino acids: CASSFRGLRGNTIYF. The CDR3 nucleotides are TGTGCCAGCAGCTTTAGAGGTTTGAGAGGTAACACCATATATTTT.

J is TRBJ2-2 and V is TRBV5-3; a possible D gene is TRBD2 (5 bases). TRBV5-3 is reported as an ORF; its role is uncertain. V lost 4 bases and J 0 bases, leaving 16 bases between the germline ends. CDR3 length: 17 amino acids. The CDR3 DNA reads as TGTGCCAGAAGCCCGGCGCGAGGAGCGGCGAACACCGGGGAGCTGTTTTTT. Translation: CARSPARGAANTGELFF.

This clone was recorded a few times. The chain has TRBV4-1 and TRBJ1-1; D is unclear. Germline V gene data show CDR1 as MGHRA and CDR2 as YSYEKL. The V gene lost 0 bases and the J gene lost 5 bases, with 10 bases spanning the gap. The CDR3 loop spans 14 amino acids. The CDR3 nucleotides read TGCGCCAGCAGCCAAGACCCCCGAGGGACTGAAGCTTTCTTT. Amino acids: CASSQDPRGTEAFF.

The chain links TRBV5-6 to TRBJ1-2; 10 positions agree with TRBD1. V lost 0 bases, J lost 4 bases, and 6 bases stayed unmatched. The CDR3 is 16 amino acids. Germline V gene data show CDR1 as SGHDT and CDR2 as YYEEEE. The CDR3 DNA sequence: TGTGCCAGCAGCTTGGCCAGGACAGGGGGGCTCTATGGCTACACCTTC. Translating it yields CASSLARTGGLYGYTF.

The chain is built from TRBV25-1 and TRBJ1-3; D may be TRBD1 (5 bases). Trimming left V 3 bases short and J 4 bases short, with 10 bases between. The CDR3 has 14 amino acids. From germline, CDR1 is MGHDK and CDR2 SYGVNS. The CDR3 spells CASSDPGGGNTIYF. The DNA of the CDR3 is TGTGCCAGCAGTGACCCTGGGGGGGGAAACACCATATATTTT.

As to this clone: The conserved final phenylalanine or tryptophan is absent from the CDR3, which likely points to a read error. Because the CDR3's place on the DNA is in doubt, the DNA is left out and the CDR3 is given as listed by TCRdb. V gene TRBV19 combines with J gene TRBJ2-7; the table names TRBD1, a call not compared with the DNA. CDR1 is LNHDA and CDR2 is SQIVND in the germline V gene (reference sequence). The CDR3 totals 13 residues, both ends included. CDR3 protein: CASSILGQSVLTL.

CDR3 amino acids: CASSPGQVPYEQYF. The CDR3 DNA sequence: TGTGCCAGCAGCCCCGGACAGGTTCCCTACGAGCAGTACTTC. The chain recombines TRBV14 with TRBJ2-7, with 7 bases aligning to TRBD1. Germline lookup yields CDR1 SGHDN and CDR2 FVKESK. J lost 2 bases, V lost 4 bases, and 5 bases had no gene match. The CDR3 totals 14 residues.

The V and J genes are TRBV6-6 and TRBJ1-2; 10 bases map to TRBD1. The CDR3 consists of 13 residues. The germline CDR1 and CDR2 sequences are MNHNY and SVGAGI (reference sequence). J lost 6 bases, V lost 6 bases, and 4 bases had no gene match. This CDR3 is CASRPGTGDGYTF. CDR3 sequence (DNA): TGTGCCAGCAGGCCCGGGACAGGGGATGGCTACACCTTC.

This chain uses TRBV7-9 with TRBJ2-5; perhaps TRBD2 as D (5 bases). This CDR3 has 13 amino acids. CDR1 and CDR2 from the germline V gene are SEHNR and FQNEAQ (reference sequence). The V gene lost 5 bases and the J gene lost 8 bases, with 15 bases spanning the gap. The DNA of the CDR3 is TGTGCCAGCAGCCCCGGACTGGTCGCCACCCAGTACTTC. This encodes CASSPGLVATQYF.

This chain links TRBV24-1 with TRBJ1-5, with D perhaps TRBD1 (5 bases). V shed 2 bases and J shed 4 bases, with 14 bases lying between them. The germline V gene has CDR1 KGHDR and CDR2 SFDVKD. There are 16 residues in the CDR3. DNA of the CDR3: TGTGCCACCAGTGATTGGCGGGACGGGAAAAATCAGCCCCAGCATTTT. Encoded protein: CATSDWRDGKNQPQHF.

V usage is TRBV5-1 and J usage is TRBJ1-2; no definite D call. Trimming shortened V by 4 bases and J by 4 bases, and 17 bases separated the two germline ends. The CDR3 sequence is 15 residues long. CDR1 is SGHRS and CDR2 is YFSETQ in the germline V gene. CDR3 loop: CASSQLLGEGYGYTF. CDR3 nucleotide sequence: TGCGCCAGCAGCCAGCTACTCGGGGAGGGCTATGGCTACACCTTC.

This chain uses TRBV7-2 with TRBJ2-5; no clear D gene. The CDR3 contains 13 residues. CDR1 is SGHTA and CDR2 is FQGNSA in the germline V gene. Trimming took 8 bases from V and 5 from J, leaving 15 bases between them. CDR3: CASESENSETQYF. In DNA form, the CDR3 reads TGTGCCAGCGAGAGCGAGAATTCGGAGACCCAGTACTTC.

The chain's CDR3 is CASSTIIGQKIYGYTF. CDR3 nucleotide sequence: TGTGCCAGTAGTACGATCATTGGACAGAAAATCTATGGCTACACCTTC. This sequence joins TRBV19 and TRBJ1-2, with a weak D call TRBD1 (6 bases). Trimming pared 4 bases from V and 4 bases from J, leaving 19 bases between. The CDR3 length is 16 residues. Germline-derived CDR1 and CDR2 are LNHDA and SQIVND (reference sequence). Supplemented by reference TRBV19 and TRBJ1-2, the full variable domain reads DGGITQSPKYLFRKEGQNVTLSCEQNLNHDAMYWYRQDPGQGLRLIYYSQIVNDFQKGDIAEGYSVSREKKESFPLTVTSAQKNPTAFYLCASSTIIGQKIYGYTFGSGTRLTVV.

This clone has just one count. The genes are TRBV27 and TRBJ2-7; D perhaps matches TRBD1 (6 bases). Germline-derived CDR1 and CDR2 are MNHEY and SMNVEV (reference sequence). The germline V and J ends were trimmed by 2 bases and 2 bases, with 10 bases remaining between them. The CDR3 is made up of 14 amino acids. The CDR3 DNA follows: TGTGCCAGCAGTTTACTTGGGGGCACCTACGAGCAGTACTTC. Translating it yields CASSLLGGTYEQYF.

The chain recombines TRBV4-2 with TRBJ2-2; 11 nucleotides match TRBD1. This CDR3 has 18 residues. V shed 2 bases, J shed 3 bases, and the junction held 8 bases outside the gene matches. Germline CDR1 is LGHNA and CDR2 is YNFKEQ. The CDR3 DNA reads TGTGCCAGCAGCCAACTTTTGGGACAGGGGGATTACACCGGGGAGCTGTTTTTT. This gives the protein CASSQLLGQGDYTGELFF.